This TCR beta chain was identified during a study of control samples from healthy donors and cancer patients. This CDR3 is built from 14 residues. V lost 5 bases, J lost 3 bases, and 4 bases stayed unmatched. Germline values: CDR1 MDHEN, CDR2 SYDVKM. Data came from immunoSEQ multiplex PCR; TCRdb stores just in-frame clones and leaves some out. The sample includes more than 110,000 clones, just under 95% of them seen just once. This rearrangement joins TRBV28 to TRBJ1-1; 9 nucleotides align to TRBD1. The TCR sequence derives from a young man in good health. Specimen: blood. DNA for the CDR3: TGTGCCAGCAGTACCGGGACAGGGTACACTGAAGCTTTCTTT. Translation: CASSTGTGYTEAFF.